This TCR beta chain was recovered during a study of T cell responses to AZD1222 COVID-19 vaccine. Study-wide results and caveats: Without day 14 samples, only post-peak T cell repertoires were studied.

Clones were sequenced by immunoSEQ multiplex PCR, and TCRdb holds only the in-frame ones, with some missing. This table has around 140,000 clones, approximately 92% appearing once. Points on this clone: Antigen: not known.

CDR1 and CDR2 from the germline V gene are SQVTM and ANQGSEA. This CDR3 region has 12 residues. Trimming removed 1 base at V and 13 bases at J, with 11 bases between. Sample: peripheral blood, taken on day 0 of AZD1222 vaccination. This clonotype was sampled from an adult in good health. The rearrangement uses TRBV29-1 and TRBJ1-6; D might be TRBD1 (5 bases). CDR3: CSVEVGEGPLHF. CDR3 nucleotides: TGCAGCGTTGAAGTGGGGGAGGGCCCCCTCCACTTT.